These 27 T cell receptor beta chains were sequenced from one sample in a study of PD-1 blockade in classical Hodgkin lymphoma. Each of the patients experienced relapse following autologous stem cell transplantation, and their brentuximab vedotin exposure differed. Through magnetic negative selection, CD8+ T cells were separated from PBMCs that had been thawed. Method: immunoSEQ multiplex PCR; TCRdb's copy keeps in-frame clones and lacks some. The sample records more than 9,500 clones, more than 70% being singletons. This material consisted of CD8+ T cells from blood, taken at baseline. The receptors were gathered from a human donor with classical Hodgkin lymphoma.

The J gene is TRBJ2-5, the V gene TRBV28; 11 nucleotides line up with TRBD2. Unmatched junction bases numbered 10, after V lost 3 bases and J lost 4 bases. The CDR3 contains 17 residues. Per the germline V gene, CDR1 is MDHEN and CDR2 is SYDVKM. The CDR3 sequence: CASSFGLAGGRGETQYF. The CDR3 nucleotides are TGTGCCAGCAGTTTCGGGCTAGCGGGGGGTAGGGGAGAGACCCAGTACTTC.

This clone was detected a few times. V and J are TRBV27 and TRBJ1-1; D is perhaps TRBD1 (6 bases). The CDR3 totals 14 residues. Germline V gene lookup returns CDR1 MNHEY and CDR2 SMNVEV (reference sequence). Trimming removed 3 bases at V and 1 base at J, with 9 bases between. The CDR3 loop reads CASSFGQSNTEAFF. The CDR3 DNA follows: TGTGCCAGCAGTTTTGGACAGTCGAACACTGAAGCTTTCTTT.

The genes are TRBV15 and TRBJ1-3, with TRBD1 matching 8 bases. J was trimmed by 2 bases and V by 0 bases; bases with no gene match: 12. The CDR3 length is 19 residues. The germline gives CDR1 LNHNV, CDR2 YYDKDF (reference sequence). The CDR3 reads CATSRDVGNTGGTGNTIYF. CDR3 nucleotide sequence: TGTGCCACCAGCAGAGATGTCGGGAATACAGGGGGGACTGGAAACACCATATATTTT. Complete variable domain (other parts from reference TRBV15 and TRBJ1-3): DAMVIQNPRYQVTQFGKPVTLSCSQTLNHNVMYWYQQKSSQAPKLLFHYYDKDFNNEADTPDNFQSRRPNTSFCFLDIRSPGLGDTAMYLCATSRDVGNTGGTGNTIYFGEGSWLTVV.

The chain links TRBV6-5 to TRBJ2-7; D possibly corresponds to TRBD1 (6 bases). The germline CDR1 and CDR2 sequences are MNHEY and SVGAGI. The CDR3 runs 16 residues. V was pared by 2 bases and J by 3 bases, with 17 bases between. The DNA of the CDR3 is TGTGCCAGCAGTTACCCGCCGGGACACCCGAACTACGAGCAGTACTTC. Its protein is CASSYPPGHPNYEQYF.

V and J are TRBV5-6 and TRBJ2-5; no clear D. The J call could be wrong; TRBJ2-7 is a better fit for the DNA end. The CDR3 contains 12 residues. Germline CDR1 and CDR2: SGHDT and YYEEEE. CDR3: CASSLVDLEQYF. The CDR3 region has the DNA TGTGCCAGCAGTCTCGTAGATCTCGAGCAGTACTTC.

The rearrangement links TRBV7-6 to TRBJ2-2; D is uncertain. The CDR3 is 16 residues long. Germline V gene sequence: CDR1 SGHVS, CDR2 FNYEAQ. V lost 1 base and J 7 bases, leaving 16 bases between the germline ends. The DNA for the CDR3 is TGTGCCAGCAGCTTAGAGGTTGATGGGCCCTTCGGGGAGCTGTTTTTT. It encodes CASSLEVDGPFGELFF.

The chain employs TRBV7-6 and TRBJ2-5; D is uncertain. This CDR3 comprises 17 residues. V lost 4 bases and J lost 2, with 20 bases in between. The V gene's germline CDR1 is SGHVS and CDR2 FNYEAQ. For the CDR3, the DNA is TGTGCCAGCAGCTGGTGGGGTGAAGGCGAGGAACAAGAGACCCAGTACTTC. It yields the protein CASSWWGEGEEQETQYF. Full variable domain (remainder filled in from reference TRBV7-6 and TRBJ2-5): GAGVSQSPRYKVTKRGQDVALRCDPISGHVSLYWYRQALGQGPEFLTYFNYEAQQDKSGLPNDRFSAERPEGSISTLTIQRTEQRDSAMYRCASSWWGEGEEQETQYFGPGTRLLVL.

The chain links TRBV28 to TRBJ2-7; TRBD2 aligns across 7 bases. CDR1 and CDR2 (germline): MDHEN, SYDVKM. The V segment lost 8 bases and the J segment 3 bases; nucleotides outside the gene matches: 13. The CDR3 totals 15 residues. The CDR3 here is CASRGAETSNYEQYF. DNA for the CDR3: TGTGCCAGCCGGGGCGCCGAGACTAGCAACTACGAGCAGTACTTC.

The CDR3 sequence is CASSQDVARDPFYGYTF. CDR3 in DNA: TGTGCCAGCAGCCAAGATGTGGCTAGGGACCCATTCTATGGCTACACCTTC. J is TRBJ1-2 and V is TRBV14; a weak D match, TRBD1 (5 bases). Trimming stripped 0 bases from V and 4 bases from J, with 18 bases between. The CDR3 has 17 residues. Germline lookup yields CDR1 SGHDN and CDR2 FVKESK.

The chain is built from TRBV15 and TRBJ1-5; no reliable D call. The V gene's germline CDR1 is LNHNV and CDR2 YYDKDF (reference sequence). V was clipped by 1 base and J by 3 bases, with 7 bases between them. CDR3 length equals 14 residues. DNA for the CDR3: TGTGCCACCAGCAGAGCAGGTTACAATCAGCCCCAGCATTTT. It codes for CATSRAGYNQPQHF.

The V call is TRBV10-3, the J call TRBJ2-6, with D possibly TRBD2 on 6 matching bases. This CDR3 is built from 16 residues. Trimming stripped 9 bases from V and 2 bases from J, with 17 bases between. Germline loops: CDR1 ENHRY, CDR2 SYGVKD. CDR3 loop: CAIAVGGSAGANVLTF. CDR3 nucleotide sequence: TGTGCCATTGCCGTGGGAGGTTCTGCTGGGGCCAACGTCCTGACTTTC.

The chain couples TRBV19 to TRBJ2-5; 9 bases fit TRBD1. The V segment lost 7 bases and the J segment 5 bases; nucleotides outside the gene matches: 8. The CDR3 runs to 14 residues. Looked up from germline, CDR1 is LNHDA and CDR2 is SQIVND (reference sequence). The CDR3 spells CASTSGQGTETQYF. In DNA, the CDR3 is TGTGCCAGTACATCGGGACAGGGTACGGAGACCCAGTACTTC.

The chain links TRBV6-6 to TRBJ2-1; D gene unclear. Trimming cost V 6 bases and J 6 bases, with 9 bases left between them. The CDR3 runs 12 residues. The V gene's germline CDR1 is MNHNY and CDR2 SVGAGI (reference sequence). CDR3 DNA sequence: TGTGCCAGCAGGACCGGTTTCAATGAGCAGTTCTTC. Residues: CASRTGFNEQFF.

The chain is built from TRBV11-2 and TRBJ2-2; TRBD2 matches 10 bases. CDR3 size: 19 residues. V lost 5 bases and J lost 1; bases outside the gene matches: 13. Germline V lookup: CDR1 SGHAT, CDR2 FQNNGV. The CDR3 sequence is CASSPRGETSGVNTGELFF. The CDR3, as DNA: TGTGCCAGCAGCCCCAGGGGGGAAACTAGCGGGGTGAACACCGGGGAGCTGTTTTTT.

This chain uses TRBV11-2 with TRBJ2-7; D gene unclear. The germline gives CDR1 SGHAT, CDR2 FQNNGV. The V end was cut by 4 bases, the J end by 2 bases, with 9 bases between. The CDR3 covers 13 residues. CDR3 DNA sequence: TGTGCCAGCAGCTCATCGGCAACCTACGAGCAGTACTTC. Translating gives CASSSSATYEQYF.

The V gene is TRBV11-2, the J gene TRBJ2-7; 9 bases line up with TRBD2. The CDR3 is 18 residues long. Germline V gives CDR1 SGHAT, CDR2 FQNNGV. The junction had 15 bases not matched to a gene; V was cut back by 4 bases and J by 2 bases. The DNA of the CDR3 is TGTGCCAGCAGCTCCATCCGACGACTAGCGGTTATGCCCTACGAGCAGTACTTC. Translation gives CASSSIRRLAVMPYEQYF.

This chain links TRBV11-2 with TRBJ2-7; 9 bases line up with TRBD1. Germline lookup yields CDR1 SGHAT and CDR2 FQNNGV. Trimming at V came to 4 bases and at J to 1 base, leaving 5 bases not matched to a gene. This CDR3 is 15 amino acids long. The CDR3 loop reads CASSWGQGFSYEQYF. CDR3 DNA: TGTGCCAGCAGCTGGGGACAGGGTTTTTCCTACGAGCAGTACTTC.

The V call is TRBV5-6, the J call TRBJ2-5, with unresolved D. V was clipped by 2 bases and J by 2 bases, with 7 bases between them. The CDR3 length is 13 residues. CDR1 is SGHDT, CDR2 YYEEEE, per germline. The CDR3 region has the DNA TGTGCCAGCAGCTTTTTGCCGCAAGAGACCCAGTACTTC. Translation: CASSFLPQETQYF.

Concerning this clone: Other nucleotide sequences in the sample specify the same CDR3. The chain recombines TRBV29-1 with TRBJ1-2, with D perhaps matching TRBD1 (6 bases). CDR1 and CDR2 (germline): SQVTM, ANQGSEA. With 3 bases removed from V and 1 base from J, the gap between germline ends came to 6 bases. The CDR3 sequence is 12 residues long. The CDR3 DNA is TGCAGCGTTGAGGACAGTAACTATGGCTACACCTTC. Amino acids: CSVEDSNYGYTF.

The rearrangement joins TRBV29-1 to TRBJ2-7; D unresolved. The germline V gene encodes CDR1 SQVTM and CDR2 ANQGSEA. The CDR3 length is 10 residues. V was cut by 7 bases and J by 0 bases, with 4 bases left in between. DNA of the CDR3: TGCAGCGCTCTCTCCTACGAGCAGTACTTC. Translating gives CSALSYEQYF.

In this sample, this clone turned up a few times. The V and J genes are TRBV5-4 and TRBJ2-2; D unresolved. This CDR3 is built from 12 residues. Germline CDR1 is SGHNT and CDR2 is YYREEE (reference sequence). V was shortened by 3 bases and J by 5 bases, with 5 bases between the two germline ends. CDR3 coding DNA: TGTGCCAGCAGCTCCGCTACCGGGGAGCTGTTTTTT. Translating gives CASSSATGELFF.

The chain joins TRBV10-3 to TRBJ1-2, with 7 bases identical to TRBD1. Germline V gene data show CDR1 as ENHRY and CDR2 as SYGVKD. The V and J ends lost 5 bases and 4 bases, in that order; junction bases with no gene match: 10. This CDR3 is 15 amino acids long. CDR3 sequence (DNA): TGTGCCATCAGTATGTACAGGGGCATCTTCTATGGCTACACCTTC. Protein sequence: CAISMYRGIFYGYTF.

This clone was seen a single time. The chain is built from TRBV18 and TRBJ2-7; no clear D gene. Per germline, CDR1 KGHSH and CDR2 LQKENI. Between the trimmed V and J ends, which lost 2 bases and 2 bases, there was a span of 10 bases. The CDR3 spans 14 residues. The CDR3 loop reads CASSPDRFPYEQYF. The CDR3 nucleotides are TGTGCCAGCTCACCAGATCGATTTCCCTACGAGCAGTACTTC.

This chain joins TRBV7-9 and TRBJ1-1; a weak D match, TRBD1 (5 bases). V shed 8 bases and J shed 1 base, with 14 bases lying between them. There are 14 residues in the CDR3. Germline loops: CDR1 SEHNR, CDR2 FQNEAQ (reference sequence). The CDR3 reads CASRGAMGNTEAFF. The CDR3 nucleotides read TGTGCCAGCCGTGGGGCGATGGGGAACACTGAAGCTTTCTTT.

The rearrangement uses TRBV7-2 and TRBJ2-4; 7 positions agree with TRBD2. In germline, CDR1 is SGHTA, CDR2 FQGNSA. The CDR3 totals 14 residues. J lost 4 bases, V lost 6 bases, and 6 bases had no gene match. In nucleotides, the CDR3 is TGTGCCAGCAGGGGGGGGAGGAGAAAAAACATTCAGTACTTC. Protein sequence: CASRGGRRKNIQYF.

V is TRBV29-1 and J is TRBJ1-3; D remains ambiguous. The germline V and J ends were trimmed by 6 bases and 0 bases, with 9 bases remaining between them. CDR1 and CDR2 from the germline V gene are SQVTM and ANQGSEA. The CDR3 is 13 amino acids. CDR3: CSVDTDSGNTIYF. CDR3 DNA: TGCAGCGTCGACACGGACTCTGGAAACACCATATATTTT.

The V call is TRBV19, the J call TRBJ1-1; D is perhaps TRBD1 (5 bases). This CDR3 is built from 14 residues. Trimming took 7 bases from V and 5 from J, leaving 17 bases between them. Germline loops: CDR1 LNHDA, CDR2 SQIVND (reference sequence). CDR3: CASTSGAGMTEAFF. CDR3 DNA: TGTGCCAGTACCAGTGGGGCAGGGATGACTGAAGCTTTCTTT.